The 32 T cell receptor beta chains given below trace back to one sample, sequenced in a study of shared clonotypes between healthy human individuals. Data came from immunoSEQ multiplex PCR; TCRdb stores just in-frame clones and leaves some out. The sample holds around 1.9 million clones, 85% to 95% seen once. Naivety among CD8 cells was defined by CD45RO negativity and positive CCR7 selection, thereby excluding terminally differentiated effector memory CD45RA+ cells. Sequenced: naive CD8+ T cells from PBMCs. The receptors come from a man in his late teens or twenties in good health. Some clones in this sample may be carry-over from other donors' samples.

On this clone: Other DNA variants within this sample encode the same CDR3. The gene calls are TRBV10-3 and TRBJ2-7; 10 bases agree with TRBD2. Unmatched junction bases numbered 5, after V lost 5 bases and J lost 1 base. Germline V gene lookup returns CDR1 ENHRY and CDR2 SYGVKD. This CDR3 is 15 amino acids long. The CDR3 nucleotides are TGTGCCATCAGTACCGGGACTAGCGTTTCCTACGAGCAGTACTTC. It yields the protein CAISTGTSVSYEQYF.

The rearrangement links TRBV6-5 to TRBJ2-7, with 7 bases identical to TRBD2. The CDR3 is made up of 13 amino acids. CDR1 and CDR2 from the germline V gene are MNHEY and SVGAGI. Germline trimming cut 7 bases from V and 4 bases from J; bases unmatched to any gene: 7. In DNA, the CDR3 is TGTGCCAGCACTTCCGGGGGGATATACGAGCAGTACTTC. It is translated as CASTSGGIYEQYF.

The table lists this clone with a count of one. This same CDR3 is encoded by further DNA sequences in the sample. The rearrangement links TRBV9 to TRBJ2-3; 9 bases fit TRBD2. V was clipped by 3 bases and J by 0 bases; unmatched bases: 2. Looked up from germline, CDR1 is SGDLS and CDR2 is YYNGEE. This CDR3 has 15 residues. CDR3 nucleotide sequence: TGTGCCAGCAGCGCTAGCGGGACTAGCACAGATACGCAGTATTTT. Protein product: CASSASGTSTDTQYF. Looking up the rest from reference TRBV9 and TRBJ2-3 gives the full variable domain: DSGVTQTPKHLITATGQRVTLRCSPRSGDLSVYWYQQSLDQGLQFLIQYYNGEERAKGNILERFSAQQFPDLHSELNLSSLELGDSALYFCASSASGTSTDTQYFGPGTRLTVL.

J is TRBJ2-7 and V is TRBV19; D not resolved. The CDR3 contains 17 residues. Per germline, CDR1 LNHDA and CDR2 SQIVND (reference sequence). Trimming took 2 bases from V and 0 from J, leaving 17 bases between them. The DNA for the CDR3 is TGTGCCAGTAGTATAAGACCCGGTGCGGCCAACTCCTACGAGCAGTACTTC. This translates into CASSIRPGAANSYEQYF.

This chain links TRBV4-1 with TRBJ1-5; 7 positions agree with TRBD1. This CDR3 contains 14 residues. Germline values: CDR1 MGHRA, CDR2 YSYEKL. V trimming: 3 bases; J trimming: 8 bases; junction bases outside the gene matches: 7. DNA of the CDR3: TGCGCCAGCAGCCAGGGACAGATCGTTAAGCCCCAGCATTTT. This sequence encodes CASSQGQIVKPQHF.

This rearrangement joins TRBV27 to TRBJ2-1, with 7 bases that match TRBD2. The CDR3 length is 17 residues. Germline CDR1 reads MNHEY; CDR2 reads SMNVEV (reference sequence). Trimming cost V 6 bases and J 4 bases; bases outside gene matches: 15. In DNA form, the CDR3 reads TGTGCCAGCAGCCCGGTACGTATCGGGAGGAGGTACAATGAGCAGTTCTTC. Its protein is CASSPVRIGRRYNEQFF.

The chain carries TRBV5-6 and TRBJ2-5, with D maybe TRBD1 (6 bases). The CDR3 is made up of 17 amino acids. Trimming stripped 2 bases from V and 5 bases from J, with 22 bases between. The V gene's germline CDR1 is SGHDT and CDR2 YYEEEE. In DNA, the CDR3 is TGTGCCAGCAGCTTTAGAGTGGGGACACCCATACAGGAGACCCAGTACTTC. Encoded protein: CASSFRVGTPIQETQYF. The full variable domain, rest sourced from reference TRBV5-6 and TRBJ2-5, is DAGVTQSPTHLIKTRGQQVTLRCSPKSGHDTVSWYQQALGQGPQFIFQYYEEEERQRGNFPDRFSGHQFPNYSSELNVNALLLGDSALYLCASSFRVGTPIQETQYFGPGTRLLVL.

The V call is TRBV28, the J call TRBJ1-5; D may be TRBD1 (5 bases). CDR1 and CDR2 from the germline V gene are MDHEN and SYDVKM. CDR3 size: 14 residues. V was clipped by 7 bases and J by 4 bases, with 14 bases between them. CDR3 nucleotide sequence: TGTGCCAGCATTCGGGCGGGGGGAAATCAGCCCCAGCATTTT. Translating gives CASIRAGGNQPQHF.

The rearrangement joins TRBV5-4 to TRBJ2-3; 8 bases are shared with TRBD1. This CDR3 is 15 amino acids long. Germline trimming cut 0 bases from V and 4 bases from J; bases unmatched to any gene: 4. Germline V CDR1 and CDR2: SGHNT, YYREEE (reference sequence). The CDR3 region has the DNA TGTGCCAGCAGCTTGGGGGACAGGCTTGCAGATACGCAGTATTTT. This codes for CASSLGDRLADTQYF.

The CDR3 sequence: CASSDRLNQPQHF. The CDR3 nucleotides are TGTGCCAGCAGCGACAGACTTAATCAGCCCCAGCATTTT. The chain employs TRBV2 and TRBJ1-5, with TRBD1 as a possible D gene (5 bases). Germline lookup yields CDR1 SNHLY and CDR2 FYNNEI. The CDR3 is 13 amino acids. V lost 6 bases to trimming and J lost 4 bases, with 10 bases between them.

Comments on this clone: The sample holds other DNA sequences that translate to the same CDR3. The chain has TRBV4-1 and TRBJ2-7; D perhaps matches TRBD1 (6 bases). V was cut by 1 base and J by 2 bases, with 9 bases left in between. The CDR3 length is 14 residues. CDR1 and CDR2 from the germline V gene are MGHRA and YSYEKL. CDR3 bases: TGCGCCAGCAGCCAAGCGCCAGGGGCCTACGAGCAGTACTTC. Its translation is CASSQAPGAYEQYF.

This chain links TRBV5-8 with TRBJ2-7; a weak D match, TRBD1 (5 bases). This CDR3 contains 13 residues. Germline CDR1 reads SGHTS; CDR2 reads YDEGEE. V lost 3 bases and J 4 bases, leaving 11 bases between the germline ends. Here the CDR3 reads CASSSTDRYEQYF. Here the CDR3 DNA reads TGTGCCAGCAGCTCAACCGACAGATACGAGCAGTACTTC.

This clone showed up just a few times. The chain employs TRBV28 and TRBJ1-1; D is undetermined. This CDR3 has 14 amino acids. The germline V gene has CDR1 MDHEN and CDR2 SYDVKM. Trimming shortened V by 1 base and J by 3 bases, and 9 bases separated the two germline ends. The CDR3 here is CASSLSAGYTEAFF. The CDR3 DNA sequence: TGTGCCAGCAGTTTATCTGCGGGGTACACTGAAGCTTTCTTT.

The chain uses TRBV5-4 and TRBJ2-7; 9 nucleotides agree with TRBD1. The CDR3 spans 14 residues. V dropped 4 bases and J dropped 5; count of bases not matched to a gene: 7. Germline CDR1 reads SGHNT; CDR2 reads YYREEE (reference sequence). CDR3 in DNA: TGTGCCAGCAGCCTGGGGACAGGGAGCAACGAGCAGTACTTC. It is translated as CASSLGTGSNEQYF.

This clone was counted once. The J gene is TRBJ2-1, the V gene TRBV9, with a possible D match to TRBD1 (6 bases). Trimming removed 1 base at V and 7 bases at J, with 12 bases between. CDR1 and CDR2 from the germline V gene are SGDLS and YYNGEE. This CDR3 spans 14 amino acids. CDR3 region: CASSVQQGTNEQFF. For the CDR3, the DNA is TGTGCCAGCAGCGTACAACAGGGAACTAATGAGCAGTTCTTC.

This rearrangement joins TRBV27 to TRBJ2-7; 10 bases are a match to TRBD1. The CDR3 spans 12 residues. V trimming: 8 bases; J trimming: 8 bases; junction bases outside the gene matches: 6. Germline CDR1 is MNHEY and CDR2 is SMNVEV (reference sequence). The CDR3 nucleotides are TGTGCCAGCGTTGGGACAGGGGCCCAGCAGTACTTC. It is translated as CASVGTGAQQYF.

Only one count was recorded for this clone. This chain joins TRBV6-1 and TRBJ2-7; 10 bases line up with TRBD1. J lost 5 bases, V lost 3 bases, and 4 bases had no gene match. Looked up from germline, CDR1 is MNHNS and CDR2 is SASEGT. CDR3 length: 14 amino acids. CDR3 protein: CASSEDRGRDEQYF. In nucleotides, the CDR3 is TGTGCCAGCAGTGAGGACAGGGGGAGGGACGAGCAGTACTTC.

The chain has TRBV10-1 and TRBJ2-6, with TRBD1 matching 11 bases. The CDR3 is 18 amino acids. Germline assignment: CDR1 WNHNN and CDR2 SYGVQD (reference sequence). V shed 5 bases and J 4 bases; nucleotides not matched to a gene: 10. CDR3 nucleotides: TGCGCCAGCAGTCAGACAGGACAGGGGGCGAGAGGGGCCAACGTCCTGACTTTC. This sequence encodes CASSQTGQGARGANVLTF.

This clone is a singleton in its sample. The chain links TRBV18 to TRBJ1-3; 8 positions agree with TRBD1. CDR3 length: 20 residues. Germline loops: CDR1 KGHSH, CDR2 LQKENI. After removal of 3 bases from V and 0 bases from J, the junction contained 16 bases not matched to a gene. CDR3 DNA: TGTGCCAGCTCACCGGAGTGGATGGGTGGACAGGGCTACTCTGGAAACACCATATATTTT. As protein: CASSPEWMGGQGYSGNTIYF.

The gene calls are TRBV4-1 and TRBJ2-2, with TRBD2 matching 12 bases. V shed 4 bases, J shed 4 bases, and the junction held 7 bases outside the gene matches. Germline V gene lookup returns CDR1 MGHRA and CDR2 YSYEKL. The CDR3 contains 17 residues. The CDR3 loop reads CASSPWLAGGSTGELFF. The DNA of the CDR3 is TGCGCCAGCAGCCCCTGGCTAGCGGGAGGGTCCACCGGGGAGCTGTTTTTT.

J is TRBJ2-1 and V is TRBV9, with 15 bases lining up with TRBD2. The junction had 7 bases not matched to a gene; V was cut back by 3 bases and J by 0 bases. Germline assignment: CDR1 SGDLS and CDR2 YYNGEE. CDR3 length: 19 amino acids. Here the CDR3 reads CASSGGTSGRTSSYNEQFF. The CDR3 region has the DNA TGTGCCAGCAGCGGTGGGACTAGCGGGAGGACCAGCTCCTACAATGAGCAGTTCTTC.

The chain combines TRBV28 with TRBJ1-4; 7 bases agree with TRBD1. The CDR3 loop spans 15 amino acids. The V and J ends lost 5 bases and 8 bases, in that order; junction bases with no gene match: 11. Germline V gene data show CDR1 as MDHEN and CDR2 as SYDVKM. The CDR3 sequence: CASSENRGLGEKLFF. In nucleotides, the CDR3 is TGTGCCAGCAGTGAAAACAGGGGACTGGGGGAAAAACTGTTTTTT.

The gene calls are TRBV5-6 and TRBJ2-4; 7 positions match TRBD2. The J segment lost 1 base and the V segment lost 0 bases, leaving 4 bases of the junction unmatched. Germline values: CDR1 SGHDT, CDR2 YYEEEE. There are 16 residues in the CDR3. The CDR3 is CASSLVSGRAKNIQYF. The CDR3, as DNA: TGTGCCAGCAGCTTGGTTTCCGGGAGGGCCAAAAACATTCAGTACTTC.

CDR3 residues: CASSGGTGGVEKLFF. The DNA of the CDR3 is TGTGCCAGCAGTGGTGGGACAGGGGGAGTTGAAAAACTGTTTTTT. V is TRBV9 and J is TRBJ1-4; 11 nucleotides align to TRBD1. The CDR3 covers 15 residues. Losses at the gene ends were 5 bases for V and 7 bases for J; bases not matched to a gene: 7. Germline CDR1 SGDLS, CDR2 YYNGEE.

V usage is TRBV27 and J usage is TRBJ2-1; weak D call: TRBD2 (6 bases). Germline V lookup: CDR1 MNHEY, CDR2 SMNVEV (reference sequence). The CDR3 consists of 14 residues. The germline V and J ends were trimmed by 8 bases and 1 base, with 12 bases remaining between them. CDR3 protein: CASRFGGSYNEQFF. CDR3 nucleotide sequence: TGTGCCAGCCGATTTGGGGGGTCCTACAATGAGCAGTTCTTC.

The chain employs TRBV7-9 and TRBJ2-7; D unresolved. V was shortened by 2 bases and J by 0 bases, with 14 bases between the two germline ends. The CDR3 covers 16 residues. Germline V gives CDR1 SEHNR, CDR2 FQNEAQ (reference sequence). The CDR3 nucleotides are TGTGCCAGCAGCTTAACGACACGGTGGGGCTCCTACGAGCAGTACTTC. Amino acids: CASSLTTRWGSYEQYF.

The chain carries TRBV6-1 and TRBJ2-7, with TRBD2 identical over 8 bases. CDR1 and CDR2 from the germline V gene are MNHNS and SASEGT. The CDR3 has 16 residues. V lost 4 bases, J lost 2 bases, and 10 bases stayed unmatched. This chain's CDR3 is CASSVSSGLGAYEQYF. The CDR3 DNA sequence: TGTGCCAGCAGTGTCTCTAGCGGGTTGGGGGCCTACGAGCAGTACTTC.

Remarks on this clone: A much larger clone differs from this one at a single base, so this may be a read error. V and J are TRBV28 and TRBJ1-1; D gene uncertain. Trimming took off 4 bases at V and 1 base at J, with 4 bases between the two ends. The CDR3 length is 12 residues. Germline V gives CDR1 MDHEN, CDR2 SYDVKM. The CDR3 region is CASSSGNTEAFF. CDR3 sequence (DNA): TGTGCCAGCAGTTCAGGGAACACTGAAGCTTTCTTT. Looking up the rest from reference TRBV28 and TRBJ1-1 gives the full variable domain: DVKVTQSSRYLVKRTGEKVFLECVQDMDHENMFWYRQDPGLGLRLIYFSYDVKMKEKGDIPEGYSVSREKKERFSLILESASTNQTSMYLCASSSGNTEAFFGQGTRLTVV.

The CDR3 sequence is CASSPPDRFYNEQFF. The CDR3 nucleotides read TGTGCCAGCAGCCCACCGGACAGGTTTTACAATGAGCAGTTCTTC. The V call is TRBV5-4, the J call TRBJ2-1, with 7 bases fitting TRBD1. The germline V gene encodes CDR1 SGHNT and CDR2 YYREEE (reference sequence). The CDR3 sequence is 15 residues long. Trimming cost V 4 bases and J 4 bases; bases outside gene matches: 8. Complete variable domain (other parts from reference TRBV5-4 and TRBJ2-1): ETGVTQSPTHLIKTRGQQVTLRCSSQSGHNTVSWYQQALGQGPQFIFQYYREEENGRGNFPPRFSGLQFPNYSSELNVNALELDDSALYLCASSPPDRFYNEQFFGPGTRLTVL.

This clone was recorded only once. The J gene is TRBJ2-3, the V gene TRBV15; D is perhaps TRBD2 (6 bases). Germline CDR1 LNHNV, CDR2 YYDKDF (reference sequence). Trimming shortened V by 3 bases and J by 6 bases, and 16 bases separated the two germline ends. The CDR3 has 15 residues. The CDR3 protein is CATSRPRASADTQYF. The CDR3 DNA is TGTGCCACCAGCAGGCCCCGGGCTAGCGCTGATACGCAGTATTTT.

This sequence joins TRBV9 and TRBJ1-1; no reliable D call. The length of the CDR3 is 14 residues. Germline-derived CDR1 and CDR2 are SGDLS and YYNGEE. Trimming took 4 bases from V and 6 from J, leaving 16 bases between them. The CDR3 spells CASSPQTFDPEAFF. As DNA, the CDR3 is TGTGCCAGCAGCCCTCAAACGTTTGACCCTGAAGCTTTCTTT.

This clone has just one count. The chain links TRBV21-1 to TRBJ2-3; the table calls TRBD2, which could not be checked here. TRBV21-1 is described as a pseudogene. The CDR3 is made up of 18 amino acids. In DNA, the CDR3 is TGTGCCAGCAGCTCCTACGCTAGTAGCGGGGGAAGCACAGATACGCAGTATTTT. Encoded protein: CASSSYASSGGSTDTQYF.